Listed below are T cell receptor beta chains from one sample, sequenced in a study of T-cell reconstitution after alpha-beta-depleted transplantation in children. TCRdb reprocessed the PCR reads with MiXCR, giving one entry per CDR3 protein. The profile shows 450,000 to 600,000 distinct CDR3 sequences, 13% of them singletons. This specimen was PBMCs, mostly from graft donor cells, taken 360 days after TCRalphabeta/CD19-depleted stem cell transplant. Every receptor here comes from a male patient between 10 and 17 years old who had a stem cell transplant for acute myeloid leukemia, so the T cells may come from the graft donor. Both conserved end residues are part of each CDR3. The D gene is left open where the match is weak. A clone size is listed for some rows: how often the clone was seen (once, few, many), or a class if it is expanded.

j_call	cdr3_length	clone_size	d_call	v_call	cdr3_nt	cdr3_aa
TRBJ2-1	17	-	TRBD2	TRBV20-1	TGCTGTGCCCAGGTCCCGGGCGGGAGTTGGTCCTACAATGAGCAGTTCTTC	CCAQVPGGSWSYNEQFF
TRBJ2-2	14	few	-	TRBV20-1	TGCAGTGCTAGGGAGGGGAGAGTCGCCGGGGAGCTGTTTTTT	CSAREGRVAGELFF
TRBJ2-5	17	-	TRBD2	TRBV6-5	TGTGCCAGCAGTTATTCGGTGCCGGGGAGGGTAAAGGTGACCCAGTACTTC	CASSYSVPGRVKVTQYF
TRBJ2-7	14	many	-	TRBV4-2	TGTGCCAGCAGCCAAGATAAGGGGGGCTACGAGCAGTACTTC	CASSQDKGGYEQYF
TRBJ2-2	18	few	TRBD2	TRBV29-1	TGCAGCGTTAAGAGAGTACTAGCGGGAGGGTTGTACACCGGGGAGCTGTTTTTT	CSVKRVLAGGLYTGELFF
TRBJ2-1	15	few	-	TRBV7-2	TGTGCCAGCAGCTTTAAAGGGACTGGTCACAATGAGCAGTTCTTC	CASSFKGTGHNEQFF
TRBJ2-6	21	-	TRBD2	TRBV14	TGTGCCAGCAGCCTCCTTCCAGGGCCTACTAGCGGGAGTCCTGGGGCCAACGTCCTGACTTTC	CASSLLPGPTSGSPGANVLTF
TRBJ2-1	16	few	TRBD2	TRBV7-6	TGTGCCAGCAGCCCCTACCCAGCGGGGGACTACAATGAGCAGTTCTTC	CASSPYPAGDYNEQFF
TRBJ1-1	13	few	-	TRBV4-3	TGCGCCAGCAGCTCCATCCCCCACACTGAAGCTTTCTTT	CASSSIPHTEAFF
TRBJ2-3	14	few	-	TRBV6-2/TRBV6-3	TGTGCCAGCAGTTACGGTGGGCGACCAGATACGCAGTATTTT	CASSYGGRPDTQYF
TRBJ1-1	15	-	-	TRBV6-5	TGTGCCAGCGTTGGGCTAGCCCGCGTGAACACTGAAGCTTTCTTT	CASVGLARVNTEAFF
TRBJ2-1	11	few	-	TRBV4-3	TGCGCCAGCAGCCAGCAAGCTGAGCAGTTCTTC	CASSQQAEQFF
TRBJ1-3	15	-	TRBD1	TRBV9	TGTGCCAGCAGCGCATCAGGGGGCAGTGGAAACACCATATATTTT	CASSASGGSGNTIYF
TRBJ2-7	14	many	TRBD1	TRBV6-2/TRBV6-3	TGTGCCAGCAGTCTGACAGGGGTAATCTACGAGCAGTACTTC	CASSLTGVIYEQYF
TRBJ1-1	13	few	-	TRBV9	TGTGCCAGCAGCGTAAGCCCCAGCACTGAAGCTTTCTTT	CASSVSPSTEAFF
TRBJ2-5	13	few	-	TRBV20-1	TGCAGTGCTAGGCGGATAGGGGAAGAGACCCAGTACTTC	CSARRIGEETQYF
TRBJ2-1	15	few	TRBD2	TRBV7-2	TGTGCCAGCAGCTTAGCTGGGACTAGCGGAGGTGAGCAGTTCTTC	CASSLAGTSGGEQFF
TRBJ2-5	14	few	-	TRBV28	TGTGCCAGCAGTTTTGGAGGGGCAAGGGAGACCCAGTACTTC	CASSFGGARETQYF
TRBJ2-7	17	-	-	TRBV3-1	TGTGCCAGCAGCCGAAATCCCTTTGCCGGGGGAAATTACGAGCAGTACTTC	CASSRNPFAGGNYEQYF
TRBJ2-5	16	few	TRBD2	TRBV28	TGTGCCAGCAGTTTCCCGGTACTAGCGGGAATAAAGACCCAGTACTTC	CASSFPVLAGIKTQYF
TRBJ1-1	13	many	-	TRBV18	TGTGCCAGCTCCACACCGCCCAACACTGAAGCTTTCTTT	CASSTPPNTEAFF
TRBJ2-5	15	-	-	TRBV4-3	TGCGCCAGCAGCCAAGAACTACCGAGACAAGAGACCCAGTACTTC	CASSQELPRQETQYF
TRBJ2-1	12	many	-	TRBV7-9	TGTGCCAGCAGCTCAAACAGGGATGAGCAGTTCTTC	CASSSNRDEQFF
TRBJ2-2	14	-	-	TRBV5-4	TGTGCCAGTCTCGTTCAGGGTCTTACCGGGGAGCTGTTTTTT	CASLVQGLTGELFF
TRBJ1-4	14	many	-	TRBV20-1	TGCAGTGCCATTAACAGGGAGGGGAATGAAAAACTGTTTTTT	CSAINREGNEKLFF
TRBJ2-7	15	many	-	TRBV27	TGTGCCAGCGGGTTCGGACTCTACGATCCCTACGAGCAGTACTTC	CASGFGLYDPYEQYF
TRBJ2-1	18	many	-	TRBV14	TGTGCCAGCAGCCCGCCGGGCCTCAACTATCCCTCCTACAATGAGCAGTTCTTC	CASSPPGLNYPSYNEQFF
TRBJ2-3	16	-	-	TRBV7-3	TGTGCCAGCAGCCCCCGGTTAGCGGTCTTGGTGGATACGCAGTATTTT	CASSPRLAVLVDTQYF
TRBJ1-1	13	-	-	TRBV4-3	TGCGCCAGCAGCCCTAGGACGAACACTGAAGCTTTCTTT	CASSPRTNTEAFF
TRBJ2-3	15	-	-	TRBV12-3/TRBV12-4	TGTGCCAGCAGCACCGCTGACCCGTCCCGCGTTACGCAGTATTTT	CASSTADPSRVTQYF
TRBJ2-5	15	-	-	TRBV12-3/TRBV12-4	TGTGCCAGCAGTTTAGTCGAGGGGCGCGGGGAGACCCAGTACTTC	CASSLVEGRGETQYF
TRBJ2-7	12	many	-	TRBV18	TGCGCCAGCAGCGGGACAGTCTACGAGCAGTACTTC	CASSGTVYEQYF
TRBJ2-2	18	few	-	TRBV5-1	TGCGCCAGCAGCTCGAAAGGGACCACCACGTCAAGCACCGGGGAGCTGTTTTTT	CASSSKGTTTSSTGELFF
TRBJ2-1	15	-	-	TRBV20-1	TGCAGTGCTAGAGGTTTGTCTACGCCGTACAATGAGCAGTTCTTC	CSARGLSTPYNEQFF
TRBJ2-3	16	few	TRBD2	TRBV6-1	TGTGCCAGCAACCGAGCGGGAGGAATGAGCACAGATACGCAGTATTTT	CASNRAGGMSTDTQYF
TRBJ2-1	15	-	TRBD2	TRBV7-3	TGTGCCAGCAGCTTCCTTAGCGGGAGTGTGGATGAGCAGTTCTTC	CASSFLSGSVDEQFF
TRBJ1-5	13	few	-	TRBV2	TGTGCCAGCAGTGCGGGGAGCAATCAGCCCCAGCATTTT	CASSAGSNQPQHF
TRBJ2-7	16	many	TRBD2	TRBV9	TGTGCCAGCAGCCTAACCGGGACTAGCGTAAACTACGAGCAGTACTTC	CASSLTGTSVNYEQYF
TRBJ2-1	20	-	-	TRBV21-1	TGTGCCAGCAGCGCCAAGACTAGCGGGAGGACCCGCGGAGAGGACAATGAGCAGTTCTTC	CASSAKTSGRTRGEDNEQFF
TRBJ1-1	13	-	TRBD1	TRBV6-6	TGTGCCAGCAGTTACGGACAGGTAACTGAAGCTTTCTTT	CASSYGQVTEAFF
TRBJ2-2	17	few	-	TRBV14	TGTGCCAGCAGCCAAGAGGGCGATAGGACCCCCACCGGGGAGCTGTTTTTT	CASSQEGDRTPTGELFF
TRBJ2-1	17	few	TRBD1	TRBV12-5	TGTGCTAGTGGTTTGTACCCGGACAGGGGGCGACACAATGAGCAGTTCTTC	CASGLYPDRGRHNEQFF
TRBJ1-1	13	-	TRBD1	TRBV30	TGTGCCTGGAACACAGGGGTGAACACTGAAGCTTTCTTT	CAWNTGVNTEAFF
TRBJ2-5	14	many	TRBD2	TRBV29-1	TGCAGCGTTTCCTTCGCGGGAGGGCAAGAGACCCAGTACTTC	CSVSFAGGQETQYF
TRBJ2-7	13	once	-	TRBV7-9	TGTGCCAGCAGCTTGGGCTACCCTGGGGAGCAGTACTTC	CASSLGYPGEQYF
TRBJ2-1	15	many	-	TRBV2	TGTGCCAGCAGTGAAGCGCCAATTTCCCCCAATGAGCAGTTCTTC	CASSEAPISPNEQFF
TRBJ1-5	13	-	-	TRBV6-5	TGTGCCAGCGGGCGGGATAGCAATCAGCCCCAGCATTTT	CASGRDSNQPQHF
TRBJ2-1	17	few	-	TRBV7-2	TGTGCCAGCAGCTCCAAAATTAACCGGGGTTTAAGGAGTGAGCAGTTCTTC	CASSSKINRGLRSEQFF
TRBJ2-7	15	few	TRBD1	TRBV20-1	TGCAGTGCTAGAGATAACAGGGGAAGTCAGTACGAGCAGTACTTC	CSARDNRGSQYEQYF
TRBJ2-5	14	-	-	TRBV5-1	TGCGCCAGCAGCCACGGACAGATCCAAGAGACCCAGTACTTC	CASSHGQIQETQYF
TRBJ2-1	14	many	TRBD2	TRBV29-1	TGCAGTGGAGGGCAGCGGGGGATCTACAATGAGCAGTTCTTC	CSGGQRGIYNEQFF
TRBJ2-1	16	-	TRBD2	TRBV4-3	TGCGCCAGCAGCCAAGCTATCCAGCGGGAGTTCAATGAGCAGTTCTTC	CASSQAIQREFNEQFF
TRBJ2-3	14	few	-	TRBV7-2	TGTGCCAGCAGCTTGATCGACAGCACAGATACGCAGTATTTT	CASSLIDSTDTQYF
TRBJ2-7	15	many	TRBD2	TRBV7-8	TGTGCCAGCAGCTTAGTAGCTAGCGGGAGTGGCGAGCAGTACTTC	CASSLVASGSGEQYF
TRBJ2-2	18	-	TRBD2	TRBV27	TGTGCCAGCAGCCCTCAACTAGCGGGAGCTATGAACACCGGGGAGCTGTTTTTT	CASSPQLAGAMNTGELFF
TRBJ2-2	18	few	TRBD2	TRBV6-5	TGTGCCAGCAGTTTCCCGGGACTAGCGGGAGTTCTTACCGGGGAGCTGTTTTTT	CASSFPGLAGVLTGELFF
TRBJ2-5	11	-	-	TRBV6-5	TGTGCCAGCAGCGCCCGAGAGACCCAGTACTTC	CASSARETQYF